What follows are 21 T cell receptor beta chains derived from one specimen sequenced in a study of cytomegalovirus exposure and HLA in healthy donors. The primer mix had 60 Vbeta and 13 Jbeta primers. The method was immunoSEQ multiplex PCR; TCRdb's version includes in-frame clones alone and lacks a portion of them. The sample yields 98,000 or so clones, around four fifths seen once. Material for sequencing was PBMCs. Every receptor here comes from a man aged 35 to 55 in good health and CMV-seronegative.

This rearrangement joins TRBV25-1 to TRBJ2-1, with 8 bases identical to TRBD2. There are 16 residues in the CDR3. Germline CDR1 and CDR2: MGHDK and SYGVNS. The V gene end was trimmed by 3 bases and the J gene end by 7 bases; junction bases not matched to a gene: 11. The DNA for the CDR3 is TGTGCCAGCAGTGACCCCGGGACTAGGTATCGGAATGAGCAGTTCTTC. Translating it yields CASSDPGTRYRNEQFF.

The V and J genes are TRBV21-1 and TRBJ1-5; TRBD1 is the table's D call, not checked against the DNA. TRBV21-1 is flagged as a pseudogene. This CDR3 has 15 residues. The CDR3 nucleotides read TGTGCCAGCAGCATGGGGGCGGCGGCCACCTCCCCCCAGCATTTT. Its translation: CASSMGAAATSPQHF.

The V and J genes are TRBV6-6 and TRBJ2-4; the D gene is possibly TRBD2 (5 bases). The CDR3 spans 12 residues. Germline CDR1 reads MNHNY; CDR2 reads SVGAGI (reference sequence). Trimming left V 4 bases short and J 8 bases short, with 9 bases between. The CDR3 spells CASSSRGDIQYF. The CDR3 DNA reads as TGTGCCAGCAGTTCCCGGGGAGACATTCAGTACTTC.

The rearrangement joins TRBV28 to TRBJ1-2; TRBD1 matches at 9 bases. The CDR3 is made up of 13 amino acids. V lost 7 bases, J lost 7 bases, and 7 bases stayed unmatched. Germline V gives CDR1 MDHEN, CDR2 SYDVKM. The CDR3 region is CASNRDRVGGYTF. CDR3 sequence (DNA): TGTGCCAGCAATCGGGACAGGGTTGGTGGCTACACCTTC.

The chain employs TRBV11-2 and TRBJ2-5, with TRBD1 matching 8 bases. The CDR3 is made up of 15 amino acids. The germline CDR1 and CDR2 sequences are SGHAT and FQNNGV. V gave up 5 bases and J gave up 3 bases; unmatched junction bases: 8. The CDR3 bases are TGTGCCAGCAGCCTTGGACAGGGCCGGAAAGAGACCCAGTACTTC. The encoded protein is CASSLGQGRKETQYF. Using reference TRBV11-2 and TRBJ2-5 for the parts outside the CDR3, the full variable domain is EAGVAQSPRYKIIEKRQSVAFWCNPISGHATLYWYQQILGQGPKLLIQFQNNGVVDDSQLPKDRFSAERLKGVDSTLKIQPAKLEDSAVYLCASSLGQGRKETQYFGPGTRLLVL.

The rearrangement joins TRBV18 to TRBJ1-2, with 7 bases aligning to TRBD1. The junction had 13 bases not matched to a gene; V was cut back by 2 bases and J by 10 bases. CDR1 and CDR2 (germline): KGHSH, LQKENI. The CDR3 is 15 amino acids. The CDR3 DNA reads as TGTGCCAGCTCACCAAAGAGGACAGGTGTTTTTGCCTACACCTTC. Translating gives CASSPKRTGVFAYTF.

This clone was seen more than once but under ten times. The CDR3 sequence is CASSSQVGDYTF. Written as DNA, the CDR3 is TGCGCCAGCAGCTCGCAGGTCGGGGACTACACCTTC. The chain employs TRBV5-1 and TRBJ1-2; the D is unclear. V was clipped by 3 bases and J by 10 bases, with 13 bases between them. CDR3 length equals 12 residues. CDR1 and CDR2 (germline): SGHRS, YFSETQ.

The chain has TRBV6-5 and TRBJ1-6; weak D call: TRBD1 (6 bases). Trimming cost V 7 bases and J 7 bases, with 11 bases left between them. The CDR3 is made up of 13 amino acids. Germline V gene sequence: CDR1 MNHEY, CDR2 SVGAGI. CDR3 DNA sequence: TGTGCCAGCACCGCTAGGGGGAATTCACCCCTCCACTTT. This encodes CASTARGNSPLHF.

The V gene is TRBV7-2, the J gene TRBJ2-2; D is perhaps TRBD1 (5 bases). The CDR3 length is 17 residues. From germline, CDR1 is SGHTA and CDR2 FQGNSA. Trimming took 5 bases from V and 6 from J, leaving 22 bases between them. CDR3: CASSLGVTVPYAGELFF. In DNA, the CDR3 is TGTGCCAGCAGCCTAGGGGTCACAGTCCCCTACGCCGGGGAGCTGTTTTTT.

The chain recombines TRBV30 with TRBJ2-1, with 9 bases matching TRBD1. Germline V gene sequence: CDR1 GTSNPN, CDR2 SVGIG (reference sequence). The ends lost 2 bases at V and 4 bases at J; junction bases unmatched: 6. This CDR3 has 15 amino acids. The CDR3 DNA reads TGTGCCTGGAGTCTCGGACAGGGGATTTACAATGAGCAGTTCTTC. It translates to CAWSLGQGIYNEQFF.

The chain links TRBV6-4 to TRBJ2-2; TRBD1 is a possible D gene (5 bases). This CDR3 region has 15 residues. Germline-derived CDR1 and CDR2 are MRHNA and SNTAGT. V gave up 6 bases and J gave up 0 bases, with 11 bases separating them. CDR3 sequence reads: CASRPDRANTGELFF. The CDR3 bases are TGTGCCAGCAGACCTGACAGAGCGAACACCGGGGAGCTGTTTTTT.

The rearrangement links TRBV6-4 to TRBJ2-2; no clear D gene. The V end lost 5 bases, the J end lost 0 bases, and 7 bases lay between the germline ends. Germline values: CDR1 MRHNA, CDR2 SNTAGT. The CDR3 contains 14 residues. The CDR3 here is CASSFGSNTGELFF. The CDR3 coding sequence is TGTGCCAGCAGTTTCGGGTCGAACACCGGGGAGCTGTTTTTT.

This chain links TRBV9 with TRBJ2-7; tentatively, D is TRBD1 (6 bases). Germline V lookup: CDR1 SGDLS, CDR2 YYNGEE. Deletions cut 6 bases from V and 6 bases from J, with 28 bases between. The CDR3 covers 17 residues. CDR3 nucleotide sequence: TGTGCCAGCAACTGGGGGCCCCCGACAACAATGGTTGGCGAGCAGTACTTC. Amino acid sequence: CASNWGPPTTMVGEQYF. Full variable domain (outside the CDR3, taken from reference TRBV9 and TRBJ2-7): DSGVTQTPKHLITATGQRVTLRCSPRSGDLSVYWYQQSLDQGLQFLIQYYNGEERAKGNILERFSAQQFPDLHSELNLSSLELGDSALYFCASNWGPPTTMVGEQYFGPGTRLTVT.

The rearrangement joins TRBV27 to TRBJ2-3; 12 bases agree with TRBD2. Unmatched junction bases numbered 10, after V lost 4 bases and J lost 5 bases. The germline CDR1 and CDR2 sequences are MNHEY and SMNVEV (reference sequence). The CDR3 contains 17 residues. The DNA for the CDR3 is TGTGCCAGCAGTTCCCGGACTAGCGGGGCAATAGGAGATACGCAGTATTTT. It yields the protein CASSSRTSGAIGDTQYF.

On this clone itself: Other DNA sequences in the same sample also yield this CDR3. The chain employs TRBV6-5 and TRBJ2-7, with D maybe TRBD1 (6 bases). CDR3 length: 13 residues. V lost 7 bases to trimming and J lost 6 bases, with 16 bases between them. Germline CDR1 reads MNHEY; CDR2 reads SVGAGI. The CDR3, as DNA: TGTGCCAGCAAACAGGGCCAGTTGCGCGAGCAGTACTTC. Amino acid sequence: CASKQGQLREQYF.

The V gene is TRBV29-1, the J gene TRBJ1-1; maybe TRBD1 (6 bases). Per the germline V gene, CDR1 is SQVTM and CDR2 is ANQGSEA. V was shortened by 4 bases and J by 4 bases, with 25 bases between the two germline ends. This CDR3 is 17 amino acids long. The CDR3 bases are TGCAGCGTTGGCCACTGGGGGGGCGGCGGGGCGAGCACTGAAGCTTTCTTT. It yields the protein CSVGHWGGGGASTEAFF.

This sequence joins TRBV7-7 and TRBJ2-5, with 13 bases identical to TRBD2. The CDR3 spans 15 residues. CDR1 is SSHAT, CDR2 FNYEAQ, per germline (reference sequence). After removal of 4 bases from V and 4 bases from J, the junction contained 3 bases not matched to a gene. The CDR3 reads CASSSRTSGGETQYF. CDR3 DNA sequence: TGTGCCAGCAGCTCCCGGACTAGCGGGGGAGAGACCCAGTACTTC.

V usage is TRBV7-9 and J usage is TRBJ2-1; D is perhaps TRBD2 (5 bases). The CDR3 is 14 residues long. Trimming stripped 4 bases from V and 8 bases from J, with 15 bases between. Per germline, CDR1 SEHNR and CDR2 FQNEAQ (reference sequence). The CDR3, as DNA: TGTGCCAGCAGCTACCGTGGGCTAGCTGATGAGCAGTTCTTC. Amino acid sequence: CASSYRGLADEQFF.

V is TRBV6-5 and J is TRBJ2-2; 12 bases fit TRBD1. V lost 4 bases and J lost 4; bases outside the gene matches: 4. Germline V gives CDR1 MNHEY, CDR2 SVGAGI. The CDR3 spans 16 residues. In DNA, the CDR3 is TGTGCCAGCAGTTTGGGACAGGGGGCGACCACCGGGGAGCTGTTTTTT. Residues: CASSLGQGATTGELFF.

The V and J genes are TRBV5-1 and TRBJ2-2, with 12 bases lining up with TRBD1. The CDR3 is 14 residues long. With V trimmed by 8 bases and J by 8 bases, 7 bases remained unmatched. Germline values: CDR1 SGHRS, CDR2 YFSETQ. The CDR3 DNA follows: TGCGCCAGTCGCCGGGACAGGGGGCTGGGGGAGCTGTTTTTT. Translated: CASRRDRGLGELFF.

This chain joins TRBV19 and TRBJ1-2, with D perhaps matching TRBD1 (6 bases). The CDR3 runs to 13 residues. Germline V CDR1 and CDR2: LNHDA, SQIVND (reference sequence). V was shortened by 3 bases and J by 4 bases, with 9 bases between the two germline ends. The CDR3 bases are TGTGCCAGTAGTATTGACAGGATCTATGGCTACACCTTC. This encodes CASSIDRIYGYTF.